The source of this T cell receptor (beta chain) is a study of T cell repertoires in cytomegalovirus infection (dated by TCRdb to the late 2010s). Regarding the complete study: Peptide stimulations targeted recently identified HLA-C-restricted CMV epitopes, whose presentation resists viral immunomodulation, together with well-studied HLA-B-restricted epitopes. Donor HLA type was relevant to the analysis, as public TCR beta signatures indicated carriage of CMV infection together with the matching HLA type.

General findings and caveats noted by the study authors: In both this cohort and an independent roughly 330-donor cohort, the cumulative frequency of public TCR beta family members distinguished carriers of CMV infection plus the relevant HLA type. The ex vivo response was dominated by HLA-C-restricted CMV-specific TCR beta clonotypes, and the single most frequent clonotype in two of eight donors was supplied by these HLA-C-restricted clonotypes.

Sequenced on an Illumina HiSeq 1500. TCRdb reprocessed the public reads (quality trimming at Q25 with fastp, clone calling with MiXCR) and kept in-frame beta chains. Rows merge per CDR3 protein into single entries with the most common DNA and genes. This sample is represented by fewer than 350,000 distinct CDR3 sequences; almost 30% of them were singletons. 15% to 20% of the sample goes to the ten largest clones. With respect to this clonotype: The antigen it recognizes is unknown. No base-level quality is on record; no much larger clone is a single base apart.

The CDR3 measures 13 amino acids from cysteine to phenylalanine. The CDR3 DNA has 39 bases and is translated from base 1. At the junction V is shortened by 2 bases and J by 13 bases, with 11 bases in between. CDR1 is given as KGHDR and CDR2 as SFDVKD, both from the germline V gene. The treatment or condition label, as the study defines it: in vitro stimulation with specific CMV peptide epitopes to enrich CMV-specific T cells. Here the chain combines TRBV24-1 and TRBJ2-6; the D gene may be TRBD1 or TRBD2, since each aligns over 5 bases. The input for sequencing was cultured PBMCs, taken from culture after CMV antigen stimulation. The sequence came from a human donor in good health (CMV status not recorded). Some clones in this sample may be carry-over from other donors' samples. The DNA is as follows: TGTGCCACCAGTGATTGGGGGTCCGGGGTCCTGACTTTC. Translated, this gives CATSDWGSGVLTF.